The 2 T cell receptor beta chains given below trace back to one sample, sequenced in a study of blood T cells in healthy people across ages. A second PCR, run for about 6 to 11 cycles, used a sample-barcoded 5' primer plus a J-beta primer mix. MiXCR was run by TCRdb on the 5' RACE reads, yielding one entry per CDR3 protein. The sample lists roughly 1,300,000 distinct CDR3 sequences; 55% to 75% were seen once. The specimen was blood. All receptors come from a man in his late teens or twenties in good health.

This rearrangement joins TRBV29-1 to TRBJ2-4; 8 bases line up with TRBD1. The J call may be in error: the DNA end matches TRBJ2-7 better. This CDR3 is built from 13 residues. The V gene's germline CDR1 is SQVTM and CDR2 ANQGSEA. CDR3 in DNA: TGCAGCGTTGTTGGGAATACAGGGGGCGAGCAGTACTTC. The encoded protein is CSVVGNTGGEQYF.

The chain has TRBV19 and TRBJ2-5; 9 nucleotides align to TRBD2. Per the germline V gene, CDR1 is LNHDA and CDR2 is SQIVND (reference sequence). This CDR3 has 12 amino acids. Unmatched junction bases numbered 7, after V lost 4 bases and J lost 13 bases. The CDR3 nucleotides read TGTGCCAGTAGTACCGGGACTAGCTCCATGTACTTC. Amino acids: CASSTGTSSMYF.